This TCR beta chain was recorded in a study of CD8 T cells in ankylosing spondylitis. TCRdb ran MiXCR on the 5' RACE reads and lists one entry per CDR3 protein. Of 500,000 to 550,000 distinct CDR3 sequences in the sample, 12% were seen once. This clonotype was seen at least ten times. Its target is not known. Overall study findings and caveats: In ankylosing spondylitis blood, a motif of seven to nine highly homologous TCR beta variants appeared characteristic.

The germline gives CDR1 ENHRY, CDR2 SYGVKD. V lost 2 bases to trimming and J lost 7 bases, with 9 bases between them. This CDR3 is built from 13 residues. Sequencing used blood, either unsorted or a sorted T cell fraction (not recorded which). The V gene is TRBV10-3, the J gene TRBJ2-4; D is tentatively TRBD1 or TRBD2 (5 bases each). This TCR came from a male donor with ankylosing spondylitis. This chain's CDR3 is CAISEDRGNIQYF. The CDR3 nucleotides are TGTGCCATCAGTGAGGACAGAGGGAACATTCAGTACTTC.